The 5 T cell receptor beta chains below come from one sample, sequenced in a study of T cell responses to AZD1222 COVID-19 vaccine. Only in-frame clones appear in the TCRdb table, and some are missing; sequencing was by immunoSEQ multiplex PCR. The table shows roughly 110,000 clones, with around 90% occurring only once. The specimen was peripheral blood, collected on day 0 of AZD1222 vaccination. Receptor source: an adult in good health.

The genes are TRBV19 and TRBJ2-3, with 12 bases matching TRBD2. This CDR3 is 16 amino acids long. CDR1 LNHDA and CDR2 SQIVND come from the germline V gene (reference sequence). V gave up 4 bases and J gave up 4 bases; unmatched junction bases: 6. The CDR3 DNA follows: TGTGCCAGTAGTAAAGGGACTAGCGGGTCCCCAGATACGCAGTATTTT. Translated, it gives CASSKGTSGSPDTQYF.

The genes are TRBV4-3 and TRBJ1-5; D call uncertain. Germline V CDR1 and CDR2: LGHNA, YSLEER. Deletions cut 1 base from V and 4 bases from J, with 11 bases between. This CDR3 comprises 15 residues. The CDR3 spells CASSQGVGVNQPQHF. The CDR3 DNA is TGCGCCAGCAGCCAAGGGGTTGGAGTAAATCAGCCCCAGCATTTT.

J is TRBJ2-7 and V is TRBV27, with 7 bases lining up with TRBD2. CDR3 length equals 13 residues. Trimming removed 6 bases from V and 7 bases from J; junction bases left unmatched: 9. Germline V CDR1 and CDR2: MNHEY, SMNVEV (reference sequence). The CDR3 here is CASRERGTLEQYF. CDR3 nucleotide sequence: TGTGCCAGCAGAGAGCGGGGTACACTAGAGCAGTACTTC.

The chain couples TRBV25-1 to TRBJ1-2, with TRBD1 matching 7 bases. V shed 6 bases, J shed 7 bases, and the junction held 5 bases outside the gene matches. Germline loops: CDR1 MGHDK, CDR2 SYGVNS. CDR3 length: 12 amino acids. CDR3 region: CASSRTGRGYTF. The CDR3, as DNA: TGTGCCAGCAGCCGGACAGGACGTGGCTACACCTTC.

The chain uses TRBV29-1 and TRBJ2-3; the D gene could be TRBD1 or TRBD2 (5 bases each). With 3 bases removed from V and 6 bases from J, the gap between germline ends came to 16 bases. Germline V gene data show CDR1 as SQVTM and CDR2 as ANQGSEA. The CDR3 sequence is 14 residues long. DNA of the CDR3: TGCAGCGTTGATTGGGGGTCCCCCGGGGATACGCAGTATTTT. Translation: CSVDWGSPGDTQYF.